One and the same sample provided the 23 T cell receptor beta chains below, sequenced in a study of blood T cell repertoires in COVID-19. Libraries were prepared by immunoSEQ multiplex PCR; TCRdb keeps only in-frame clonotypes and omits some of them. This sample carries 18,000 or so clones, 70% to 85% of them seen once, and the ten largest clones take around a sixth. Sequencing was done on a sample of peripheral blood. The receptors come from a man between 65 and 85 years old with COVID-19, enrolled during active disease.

As DNA, the CDR3 is TGCAGCGTTGAAGATCGAGGCAGACCCTACGAGCAGTACTTC. Translating gives CSVEDRGRPYEQYF. The chain links TRBV29-1 to TRBJ2-7; D remains ambiguous. Germline V gene lookup returns CDR1 SQVTM and CDR2 ANQGSEA. The V and J ends lost 0 bases and 2 bases respectively, with 11 bases between them. This CDR3 is 14 amino acids long.

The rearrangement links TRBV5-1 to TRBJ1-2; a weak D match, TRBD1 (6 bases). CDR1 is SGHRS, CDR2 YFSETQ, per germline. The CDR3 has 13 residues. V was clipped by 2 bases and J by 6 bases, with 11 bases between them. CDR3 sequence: CASSFSGDNGYTF. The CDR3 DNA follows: TGCGCCAGCAGCTTCTCAGGGGATAATGGCTACACCTTC.

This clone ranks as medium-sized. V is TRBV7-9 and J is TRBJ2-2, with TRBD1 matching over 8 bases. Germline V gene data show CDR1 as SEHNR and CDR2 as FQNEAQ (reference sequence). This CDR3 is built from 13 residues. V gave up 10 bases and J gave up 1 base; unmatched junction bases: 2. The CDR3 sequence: CATGQGNTGELFF. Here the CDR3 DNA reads TGTGCCACCGGACAGGGGAACACCGGGGAGCTGTTTTTT.

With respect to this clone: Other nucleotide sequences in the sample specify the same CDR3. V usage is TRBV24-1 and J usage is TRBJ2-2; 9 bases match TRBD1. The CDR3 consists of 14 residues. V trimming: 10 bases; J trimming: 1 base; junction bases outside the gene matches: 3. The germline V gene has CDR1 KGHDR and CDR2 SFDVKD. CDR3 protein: CATRDRENTGELFF. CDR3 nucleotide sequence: TGTGCCACGCGGGACAGGGAGAACACCGGGGAGCTGTTTTTT.

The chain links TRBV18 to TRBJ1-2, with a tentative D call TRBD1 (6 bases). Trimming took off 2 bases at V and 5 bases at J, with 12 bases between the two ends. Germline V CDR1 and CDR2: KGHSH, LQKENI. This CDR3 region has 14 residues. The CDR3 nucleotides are TGTGCCAGCTCACCATTACAGGGTAATTATGGCTACACCTTC. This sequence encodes CASSPLQGNYGYTF.

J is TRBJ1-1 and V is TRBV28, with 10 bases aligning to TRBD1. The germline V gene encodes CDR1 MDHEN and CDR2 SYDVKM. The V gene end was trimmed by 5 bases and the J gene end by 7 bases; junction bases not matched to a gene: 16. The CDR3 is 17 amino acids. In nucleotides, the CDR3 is TGTGCCAGCAGTCGCCGGGGACAGGGGAAGGTCCGGATTGAAGCTTTCTTT. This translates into CASSRRGQGKVRIEAFF.

CDR3 DNA sequence: TGTGCCAGCAGCGCGGACAGGGGGCCTAATGAAAAACTGTTTTTT. This codes for CASSADRGPNEKLFF. V gene TRBV9 combines with J gene TRBJ1-4, with 11 nucleotides matching TRBD1. Germline V gene lookup returns CDR1 SGDLS and CDR2 YYNGEE. The CDR3 spans 15 residues. Trimming removed 3 bases from V and 3 bases from J; junction bases left unmatched: 1. Together with reference TRBV9 and TRBJ1-4, the CDR3 gives the full variable domain: DSGVTQTPKHLITATGQRVTLRCSPRSGDLSVYWYQQSLDQGLQFLIQYYNGEERAKGNILERFSAQQFPDLHSELNLSSLELGDSALYFCASSADRGPNEKLFFGSGTQLSVL.

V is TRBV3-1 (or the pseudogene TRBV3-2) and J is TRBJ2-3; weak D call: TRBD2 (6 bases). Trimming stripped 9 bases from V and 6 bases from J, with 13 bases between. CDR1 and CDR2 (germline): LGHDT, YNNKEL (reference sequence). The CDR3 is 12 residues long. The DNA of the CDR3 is TGTGCCAGTCCGGGAGAGGCGGATACGCAGTATTTT. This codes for CASPGEADTQYF.

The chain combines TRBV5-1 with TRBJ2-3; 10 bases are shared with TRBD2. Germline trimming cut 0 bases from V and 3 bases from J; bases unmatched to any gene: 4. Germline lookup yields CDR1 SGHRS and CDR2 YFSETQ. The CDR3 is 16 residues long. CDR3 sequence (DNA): TGCGCCAGCAGCTTGGAACTAGCGGGGAATACAGATACGCAGTATTTT. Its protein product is CASSLELAGNTDTQYF.

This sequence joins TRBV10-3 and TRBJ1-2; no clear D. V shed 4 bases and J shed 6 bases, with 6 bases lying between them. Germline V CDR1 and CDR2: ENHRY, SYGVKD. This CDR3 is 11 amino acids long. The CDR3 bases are TGTGCCATCAGTGCTACAGATGGCTACACCTTC. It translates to CAISATDGYTF.

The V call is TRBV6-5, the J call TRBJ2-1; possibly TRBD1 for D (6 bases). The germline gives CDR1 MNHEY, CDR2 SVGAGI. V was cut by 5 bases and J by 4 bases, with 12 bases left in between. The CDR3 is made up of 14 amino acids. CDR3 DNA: TGTGCCAGCAGTATCGGGACAAAATACAATGAGCAGTTCTTC. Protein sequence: CASSIGTKYNEQFF.

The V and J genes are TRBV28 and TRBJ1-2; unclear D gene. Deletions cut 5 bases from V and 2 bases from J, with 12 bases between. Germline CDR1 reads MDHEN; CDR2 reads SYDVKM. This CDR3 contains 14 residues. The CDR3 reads CASSPPTGNYGYTF. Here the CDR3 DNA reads TGTGCCAGCAGTCCCCCGACGGGAAACTATGGCTACACCTTC.

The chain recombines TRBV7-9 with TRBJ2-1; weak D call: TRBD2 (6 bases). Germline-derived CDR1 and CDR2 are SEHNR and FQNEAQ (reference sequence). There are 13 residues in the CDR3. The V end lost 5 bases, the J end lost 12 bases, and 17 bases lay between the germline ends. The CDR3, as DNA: TGTGCCAGCAGCCAGGACCGACCCGGGGGGCAGTTCTTC. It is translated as CASSQDRPGGQFF.

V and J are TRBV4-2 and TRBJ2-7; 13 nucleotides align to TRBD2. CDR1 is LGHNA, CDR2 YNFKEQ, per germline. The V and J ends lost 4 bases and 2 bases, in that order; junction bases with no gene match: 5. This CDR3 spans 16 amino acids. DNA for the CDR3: TGTGCCAGCAGCCCTGGGACTAGCGGGAAGACCTACGAGCAGTACTTC. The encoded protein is CASSPGTSGKTYEQYF.

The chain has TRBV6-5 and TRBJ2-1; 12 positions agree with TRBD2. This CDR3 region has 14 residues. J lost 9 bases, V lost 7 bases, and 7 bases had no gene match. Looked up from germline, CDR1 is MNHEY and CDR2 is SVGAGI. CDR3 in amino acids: CASKTSGGSFEQFF. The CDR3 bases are TGTGCCAGCAAGACTAGCGGGGGTAGTTTTGAGCAGTTCTTC.

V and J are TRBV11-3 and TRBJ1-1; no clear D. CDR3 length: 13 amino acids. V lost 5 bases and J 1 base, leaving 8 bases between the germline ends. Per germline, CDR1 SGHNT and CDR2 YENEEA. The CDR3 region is CASSLAENTEAFF. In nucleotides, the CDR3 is TGTGCCAGCAGCCTGGCCGAGAACACTGAAGCTTTCTTT.

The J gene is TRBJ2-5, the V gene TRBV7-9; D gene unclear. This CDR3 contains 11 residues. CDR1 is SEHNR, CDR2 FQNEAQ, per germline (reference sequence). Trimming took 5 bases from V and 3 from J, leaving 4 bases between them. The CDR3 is CASSPKETQYF. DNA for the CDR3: TGTGCCAGCAGCCCTAAAGAGACCCAGTACTTC.

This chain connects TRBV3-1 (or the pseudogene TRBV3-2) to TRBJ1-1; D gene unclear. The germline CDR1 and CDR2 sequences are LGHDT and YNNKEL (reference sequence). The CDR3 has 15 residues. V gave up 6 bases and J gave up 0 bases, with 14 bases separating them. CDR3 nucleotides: TGTGCCAGCAGACCCGCCGGGAGTATGAACACTGAAGCTTTCTTT. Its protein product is CASRPAGSMNTEAFF.

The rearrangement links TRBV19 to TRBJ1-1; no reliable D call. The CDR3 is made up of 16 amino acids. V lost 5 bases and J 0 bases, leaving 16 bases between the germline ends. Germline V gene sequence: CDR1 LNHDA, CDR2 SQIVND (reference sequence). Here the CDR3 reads CASSPLVTVLNTEAFF. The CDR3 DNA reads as TGTGCCAGTAGTCCCCTCGTTACAGTCCTGAACACTGAAGCTTTCTTT. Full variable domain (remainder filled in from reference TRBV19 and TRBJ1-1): DGGITQSPKYLFRKEGQNVTLSCEQNLNHDAMYWYRQDPGQGLRLIYYSQIVNDFQKGDIAEGYSVSREKKESFPLTVTSAQKNPTAFYLCASSPLVTVLNTEAFFGQGTRLTVV.

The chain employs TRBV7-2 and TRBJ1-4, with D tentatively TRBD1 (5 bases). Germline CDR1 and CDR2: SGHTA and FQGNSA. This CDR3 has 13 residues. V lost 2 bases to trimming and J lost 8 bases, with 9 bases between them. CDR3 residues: CASSLQGREKLFF. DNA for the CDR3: TGTGCCAGCAGCTTACAGGGAAGGGAAAAACTGTTTTTT.

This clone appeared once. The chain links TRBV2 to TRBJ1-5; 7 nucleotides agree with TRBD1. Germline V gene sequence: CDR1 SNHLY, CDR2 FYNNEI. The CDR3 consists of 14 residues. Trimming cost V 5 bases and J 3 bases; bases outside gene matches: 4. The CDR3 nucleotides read TGTGCCAGCAGTCGACAGGGAACCAATCAGCCCCAGCATTTT. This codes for CASSRQGTNQPQHF.

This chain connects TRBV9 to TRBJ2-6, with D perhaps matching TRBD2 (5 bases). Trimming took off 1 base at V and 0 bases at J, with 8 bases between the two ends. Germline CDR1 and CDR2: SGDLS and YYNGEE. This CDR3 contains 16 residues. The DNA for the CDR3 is TGTGCCAGCAGCGTATTCGGGAACTCTGGGGCCAACGTCCTGACTTTC. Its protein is CASSVFGNSGANVLTF.

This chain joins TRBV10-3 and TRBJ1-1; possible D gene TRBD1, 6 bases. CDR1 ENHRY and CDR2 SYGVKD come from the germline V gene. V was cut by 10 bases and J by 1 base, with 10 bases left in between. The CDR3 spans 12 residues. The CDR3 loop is CASGQSNTEAFF. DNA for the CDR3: TGTGCCAGCGGACAGTCGAACACTGAAGCTTTCTTT.